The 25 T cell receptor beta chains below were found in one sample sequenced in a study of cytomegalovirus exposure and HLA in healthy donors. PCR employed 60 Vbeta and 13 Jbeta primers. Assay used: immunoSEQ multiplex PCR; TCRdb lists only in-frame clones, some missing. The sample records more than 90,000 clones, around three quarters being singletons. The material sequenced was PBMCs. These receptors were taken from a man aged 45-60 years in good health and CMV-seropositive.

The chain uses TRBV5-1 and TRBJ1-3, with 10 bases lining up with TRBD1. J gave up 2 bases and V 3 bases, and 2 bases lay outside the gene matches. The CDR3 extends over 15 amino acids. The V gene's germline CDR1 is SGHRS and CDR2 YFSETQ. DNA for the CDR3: TGCGCCAGCAGCTCGACAGGGGGCACTGGAAACACCATATATTTT. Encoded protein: CASSSTGGTGNTIYF.

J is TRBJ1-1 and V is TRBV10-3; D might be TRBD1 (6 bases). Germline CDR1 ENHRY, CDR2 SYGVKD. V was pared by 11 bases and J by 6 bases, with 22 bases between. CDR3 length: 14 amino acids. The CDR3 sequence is CAGGANTKGAEAFF. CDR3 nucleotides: TGTGCCGGGGGGGCCAACACCAAAGGCGCTGAAGCTTTCTTT.

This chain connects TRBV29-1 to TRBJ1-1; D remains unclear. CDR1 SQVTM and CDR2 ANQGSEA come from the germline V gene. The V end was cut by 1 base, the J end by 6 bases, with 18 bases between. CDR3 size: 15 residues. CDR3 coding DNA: TGCAGCGTTGAAGGAGCACGGACTTTCGGGTCTGAAGCTTTCTTT. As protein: CSVEGARTFGSEAFF.

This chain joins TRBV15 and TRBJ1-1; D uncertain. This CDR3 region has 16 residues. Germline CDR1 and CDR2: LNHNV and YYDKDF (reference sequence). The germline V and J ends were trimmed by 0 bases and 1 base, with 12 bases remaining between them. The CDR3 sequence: CATSRDLGSRNTEAFF. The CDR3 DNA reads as TGTGCCACCAGCAGAGATCTGGGGAGCAGGAACACTGAAGCTTTCTTT.

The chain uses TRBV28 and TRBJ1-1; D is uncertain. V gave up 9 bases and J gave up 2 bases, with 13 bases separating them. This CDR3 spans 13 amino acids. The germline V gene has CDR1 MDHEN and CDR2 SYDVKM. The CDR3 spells CASTKAINTEAFF. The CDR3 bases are TGTGCCAGTACCAAAGCAATAAACACTGAAGCTTTCTTT.

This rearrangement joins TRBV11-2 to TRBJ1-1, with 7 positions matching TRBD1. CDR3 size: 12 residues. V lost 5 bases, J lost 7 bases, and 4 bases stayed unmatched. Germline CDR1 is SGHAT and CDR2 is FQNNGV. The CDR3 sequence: CASSAGTVEAFF. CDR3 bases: TGTGCCAGCAGCGCCGGGACAGTTGAAGCTTTCTTT. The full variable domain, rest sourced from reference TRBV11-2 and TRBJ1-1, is EAGVAQSPRYKIIEKRQSVAFWCNPISGHATLYWYQQILGQGPKLLIQFQNNGVVDDSQLPKDRFSAERLKGVDSTLKIQPAKLEDSAVYLCASSAGTVEAFFGQGTRLTVV.

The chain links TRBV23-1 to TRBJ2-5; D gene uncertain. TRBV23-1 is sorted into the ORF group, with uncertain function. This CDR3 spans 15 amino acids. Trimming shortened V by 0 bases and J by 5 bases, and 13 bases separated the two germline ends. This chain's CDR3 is CASSQSGRFRETQYF. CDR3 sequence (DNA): TGCGCCAGCAGTCAATCAGGCAGGTTCCGTGAGACCCAGTACTTC.

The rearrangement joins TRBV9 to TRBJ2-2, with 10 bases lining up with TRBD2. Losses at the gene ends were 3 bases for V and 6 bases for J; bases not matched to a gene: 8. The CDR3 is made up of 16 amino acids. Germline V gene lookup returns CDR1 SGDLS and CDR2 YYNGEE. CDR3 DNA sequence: TGTGCCAGCAGCGAGGGACTAGCGTCTGTCGCCGGGGAGCTGTTTTTT. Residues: CASSEGLASVAGELFF. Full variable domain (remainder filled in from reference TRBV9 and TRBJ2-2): DSGVTQTPKHLITATGQRVTLRCSPRSGDLSVYWYQQSLDQGLQFLIQYYNGEERAKGNILERFSAQQFPDLHSELNLSSLELGDSALYFCASSEGLASVAGELFFGEGSRLTVL.

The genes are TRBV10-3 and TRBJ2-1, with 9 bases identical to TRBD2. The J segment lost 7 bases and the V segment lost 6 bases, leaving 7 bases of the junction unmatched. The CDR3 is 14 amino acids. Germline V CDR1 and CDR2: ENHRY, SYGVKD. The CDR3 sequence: CAIREREAWNEQFF. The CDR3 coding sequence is TGTGCCATCAGAGAGCGGGAGGCGTGGAATGAGCAGTTCTTC.

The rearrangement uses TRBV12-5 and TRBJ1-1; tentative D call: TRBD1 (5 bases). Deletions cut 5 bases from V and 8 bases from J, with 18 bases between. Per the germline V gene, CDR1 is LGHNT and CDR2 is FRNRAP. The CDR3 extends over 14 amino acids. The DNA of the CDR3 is TGTGCTAGTGGTAAAACGGCTGGGACTCGGGAAGCTTTCTTT. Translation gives CASGKTAGTREAFF.

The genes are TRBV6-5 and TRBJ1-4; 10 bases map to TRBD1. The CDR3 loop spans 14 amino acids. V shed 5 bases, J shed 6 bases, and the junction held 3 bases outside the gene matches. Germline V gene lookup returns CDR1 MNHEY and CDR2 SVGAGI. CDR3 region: CASSGGQGHEKLFF. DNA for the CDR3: TGTGCCAGCAGTGGGGGACAGGGGCATGAAAAACTGTTTTTT.

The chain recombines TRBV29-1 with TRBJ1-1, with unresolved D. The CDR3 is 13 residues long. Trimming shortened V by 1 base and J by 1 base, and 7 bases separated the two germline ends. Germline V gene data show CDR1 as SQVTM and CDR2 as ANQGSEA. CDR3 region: CSVEVRENTEAFF. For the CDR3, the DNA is TGCAGCGTTGAAGTACGGGAGAACACTGAAGCTTTCTTT.

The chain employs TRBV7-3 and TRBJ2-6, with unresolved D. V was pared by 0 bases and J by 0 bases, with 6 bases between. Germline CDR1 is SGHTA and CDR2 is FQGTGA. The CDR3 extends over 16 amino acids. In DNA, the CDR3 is TGTGCCAGCAGCTTAACGTCCTACTCTGGGGCCAACGTCCTGACTTTC. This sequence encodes CASSLTSYSGANVLTF.

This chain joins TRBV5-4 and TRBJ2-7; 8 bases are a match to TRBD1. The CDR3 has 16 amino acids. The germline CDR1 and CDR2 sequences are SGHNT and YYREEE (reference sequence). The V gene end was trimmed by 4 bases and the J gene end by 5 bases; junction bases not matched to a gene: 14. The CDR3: CASSPTHRTGRNEQYF. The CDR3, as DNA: TGTGCCAGCAGCCCAACCCATAGGACAGGGAGAAACGAGCAGTACTTC.

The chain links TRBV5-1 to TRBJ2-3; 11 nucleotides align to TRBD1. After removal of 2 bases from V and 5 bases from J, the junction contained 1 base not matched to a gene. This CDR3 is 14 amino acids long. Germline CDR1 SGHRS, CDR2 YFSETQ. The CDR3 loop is CASSLGTGGDTQYF. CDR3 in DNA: TGCGCCAGCAGCTTAGGGACAGGGGGAGATACGCAGTATTTT.

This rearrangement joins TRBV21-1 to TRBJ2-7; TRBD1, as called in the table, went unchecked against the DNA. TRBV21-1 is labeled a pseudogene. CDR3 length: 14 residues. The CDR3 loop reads CASSTRWTGYEQYF. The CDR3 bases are TGTGCCAGCAGCACGAGGTGGACAGGCTACGAGCAGTACTTC.

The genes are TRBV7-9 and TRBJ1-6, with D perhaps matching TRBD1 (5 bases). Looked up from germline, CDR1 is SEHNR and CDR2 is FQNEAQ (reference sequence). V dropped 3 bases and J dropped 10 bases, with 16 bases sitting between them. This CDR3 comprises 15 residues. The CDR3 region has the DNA TGTGCCAGCAGCTTCGCGGGGCTCGCAGGATCACCCCTCCACTTT. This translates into CASSFAGLAGSPLHF.

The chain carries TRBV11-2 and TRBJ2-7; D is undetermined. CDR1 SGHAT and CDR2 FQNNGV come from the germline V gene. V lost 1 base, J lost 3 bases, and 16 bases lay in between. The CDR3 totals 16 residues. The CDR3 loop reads CASSLVGSPALYEQYF. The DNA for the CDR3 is TGTGCCAGCAGCTTAGTGGGCAGCCCTGCCCTCTACGAGCAGTACTTC.

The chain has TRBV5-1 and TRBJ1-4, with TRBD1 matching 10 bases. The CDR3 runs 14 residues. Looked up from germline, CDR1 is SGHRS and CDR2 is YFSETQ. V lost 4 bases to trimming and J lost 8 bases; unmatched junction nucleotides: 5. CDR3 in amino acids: CASSRQGAEEKLFF. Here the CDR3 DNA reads TGCGCCAGCAGCAGACAGGGGGCAGAAGAAAAACTGTTTTTT.

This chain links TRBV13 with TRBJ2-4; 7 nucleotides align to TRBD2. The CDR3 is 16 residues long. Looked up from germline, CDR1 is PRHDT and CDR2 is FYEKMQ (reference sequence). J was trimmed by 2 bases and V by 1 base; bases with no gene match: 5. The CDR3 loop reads CASSLDGGGSKNIQYF. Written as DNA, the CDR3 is TGTGCCAGCAGCTTAGATGGGGGAGGGTCCAAAAACATTCAGTACTTC.

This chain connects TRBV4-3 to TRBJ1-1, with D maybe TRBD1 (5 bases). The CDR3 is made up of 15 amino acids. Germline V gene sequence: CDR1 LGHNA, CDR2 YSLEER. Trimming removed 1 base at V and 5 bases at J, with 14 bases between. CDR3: CASSQAMGGWTEAFF. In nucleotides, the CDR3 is TGCGCCAGCAGCCAAGCGATGGGGGGATGGACTGAAGCTTTCTTT.

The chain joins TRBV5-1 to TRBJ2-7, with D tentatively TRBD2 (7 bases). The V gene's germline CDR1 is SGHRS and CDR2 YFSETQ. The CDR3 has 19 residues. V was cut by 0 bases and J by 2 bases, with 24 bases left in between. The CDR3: CASSLARSSGQGRAYEQYF. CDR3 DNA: TGCGCCAGCAGCTTGGCCAGGTCGTCGGGCCAGGGGAGGGCCTACGAGCAGTACTTC.

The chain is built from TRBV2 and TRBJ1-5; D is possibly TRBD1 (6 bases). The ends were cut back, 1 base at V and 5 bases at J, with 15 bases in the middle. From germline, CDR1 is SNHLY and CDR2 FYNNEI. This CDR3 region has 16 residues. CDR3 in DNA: TGTGCCAGCAGTGAAGGTCAGTTGGGGGCTGATCAGCCCCAGCATTTT. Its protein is CASSEGQLGADQPQHF.

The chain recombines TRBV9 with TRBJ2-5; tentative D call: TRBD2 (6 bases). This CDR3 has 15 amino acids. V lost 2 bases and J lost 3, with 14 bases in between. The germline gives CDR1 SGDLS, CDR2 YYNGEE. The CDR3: CASSVWVGGEETQYF. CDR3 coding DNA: TGTGCCAGCAGCGTTTGGGTGGGGGGTGAAGAGACCCAGTACTTC.

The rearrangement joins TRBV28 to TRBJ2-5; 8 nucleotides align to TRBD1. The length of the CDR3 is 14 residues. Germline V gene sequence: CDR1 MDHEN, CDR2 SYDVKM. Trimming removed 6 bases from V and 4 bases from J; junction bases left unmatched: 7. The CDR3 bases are TGTGCCAGCAGCGTGAGCGACAGGGGAGAGACCCAGTACTTC. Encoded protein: CASSVSDRGETQYF. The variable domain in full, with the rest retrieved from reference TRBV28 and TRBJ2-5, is DVKVTQSSRYLVKRTGEKVFLECVQDMDHENMFWYRQDPGLGLRLIYFSYDVKMKEKGDIPEGYSVSREKKERFSLILESASTNQTSMYLCASSVSDRGETQYFGPGTRLLVL.